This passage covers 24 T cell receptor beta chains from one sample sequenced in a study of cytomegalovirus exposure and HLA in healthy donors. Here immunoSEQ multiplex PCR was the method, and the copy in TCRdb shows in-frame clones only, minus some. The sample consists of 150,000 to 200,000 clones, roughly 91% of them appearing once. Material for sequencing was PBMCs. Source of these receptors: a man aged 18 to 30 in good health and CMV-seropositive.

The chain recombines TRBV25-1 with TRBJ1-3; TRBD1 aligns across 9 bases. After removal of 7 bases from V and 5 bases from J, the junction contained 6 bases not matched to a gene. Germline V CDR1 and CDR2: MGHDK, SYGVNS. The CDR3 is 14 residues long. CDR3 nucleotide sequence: TGTGCCAGCATCGGGACAGGGCTTAGAAACACCATATATTTT. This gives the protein CASIGTGLRNTIYF. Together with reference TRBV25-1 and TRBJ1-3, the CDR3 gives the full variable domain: EADIYQTPRYLVIGTGKKITLECSQTMGHDKMYWYQQDPGMELHLIHYSYGVNSTEKGDLSSESTVSRIRTEHFPLTLESARPSHTSQYLCASIGTGLRNTIYFGEGSWLTVV.

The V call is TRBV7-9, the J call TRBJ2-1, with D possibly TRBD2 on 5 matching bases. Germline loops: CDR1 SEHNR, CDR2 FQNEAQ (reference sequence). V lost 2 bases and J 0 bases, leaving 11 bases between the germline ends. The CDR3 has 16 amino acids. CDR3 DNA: TGTGCCAGCAGCTTACCATCGGGGATCTCCTACAATGAGCAGTTCTTC. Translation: CASSLPSGISYNEQFF.

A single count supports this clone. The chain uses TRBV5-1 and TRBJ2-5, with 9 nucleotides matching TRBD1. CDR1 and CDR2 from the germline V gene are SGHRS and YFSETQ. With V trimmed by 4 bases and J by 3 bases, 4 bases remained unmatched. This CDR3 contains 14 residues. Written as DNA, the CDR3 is TGCGCCAGCAGCAGACAGGGGGGCAAAGAGACCCAGTACTTC. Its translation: CASSRQGGKETQYF.

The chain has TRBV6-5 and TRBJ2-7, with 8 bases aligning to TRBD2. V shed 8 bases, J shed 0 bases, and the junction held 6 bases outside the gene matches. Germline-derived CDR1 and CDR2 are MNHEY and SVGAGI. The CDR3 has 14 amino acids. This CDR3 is CASSHGRGSYEQYF. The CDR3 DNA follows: TGTGCCAGCTCACACGGGAGGGGCTCCTACGAGCAGTACTTC.

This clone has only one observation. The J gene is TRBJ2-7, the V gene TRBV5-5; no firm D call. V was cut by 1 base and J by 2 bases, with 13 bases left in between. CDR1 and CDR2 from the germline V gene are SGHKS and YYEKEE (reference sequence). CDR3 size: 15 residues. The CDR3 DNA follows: TGTGCCAGCAGCTTGTCTGGCGTACAGACCTACGAGCAGTACTTC. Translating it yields CASSLSGVQTYEQYF.

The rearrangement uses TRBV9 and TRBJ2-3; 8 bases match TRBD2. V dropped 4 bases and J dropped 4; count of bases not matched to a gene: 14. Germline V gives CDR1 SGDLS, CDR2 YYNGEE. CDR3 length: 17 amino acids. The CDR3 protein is CASSPSRGAGAADTQYF. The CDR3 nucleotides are TGTGCCAGCAGCCCAAGCCGGGGAGCGGGAGCAGCAGATACGCAGTATTTT.

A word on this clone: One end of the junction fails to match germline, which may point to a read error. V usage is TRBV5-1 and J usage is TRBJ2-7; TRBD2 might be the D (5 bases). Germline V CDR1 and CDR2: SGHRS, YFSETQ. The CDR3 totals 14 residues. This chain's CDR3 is CASSLAGVGYEQYF. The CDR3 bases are TGTGCCAGCAGCTTGGCCGGGGTCGGTTACGAGCAGTACTTC.

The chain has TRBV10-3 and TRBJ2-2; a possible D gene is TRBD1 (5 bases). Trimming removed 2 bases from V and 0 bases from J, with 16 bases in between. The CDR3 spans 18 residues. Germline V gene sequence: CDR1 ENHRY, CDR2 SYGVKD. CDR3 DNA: TGTGCCATCAGTGAGACCGGACAATCATACGCGAACACCGGGGAGCTGTTTTTT. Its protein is CAISETGQSYANTGELFF.

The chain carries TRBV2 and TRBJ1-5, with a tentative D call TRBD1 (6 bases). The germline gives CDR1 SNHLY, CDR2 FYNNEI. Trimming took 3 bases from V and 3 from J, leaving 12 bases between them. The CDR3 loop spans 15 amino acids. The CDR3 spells CASSDRGGLNQPQHF. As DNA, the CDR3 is TGTGCCAGCAGTGACAGGGGAGGGCTCAATCAGCCCCAGCATTTT.

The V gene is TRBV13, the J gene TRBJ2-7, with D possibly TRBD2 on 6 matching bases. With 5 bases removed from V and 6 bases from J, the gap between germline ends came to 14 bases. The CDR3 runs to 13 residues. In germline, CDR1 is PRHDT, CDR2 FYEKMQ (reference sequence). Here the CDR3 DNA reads TGTGCCAGCAGCGATGGACTGGGGGGCGAGCAGTACTTC. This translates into CASSDGLGGEQYF.

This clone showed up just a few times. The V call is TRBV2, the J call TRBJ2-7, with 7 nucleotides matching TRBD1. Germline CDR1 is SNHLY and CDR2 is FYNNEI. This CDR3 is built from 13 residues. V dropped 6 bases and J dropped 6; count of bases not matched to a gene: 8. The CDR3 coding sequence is TGTGCCAGCAGCGGACAGGAGGTCGGCGAGCAGTACTTC. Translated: CASSGQEVGEQYF.

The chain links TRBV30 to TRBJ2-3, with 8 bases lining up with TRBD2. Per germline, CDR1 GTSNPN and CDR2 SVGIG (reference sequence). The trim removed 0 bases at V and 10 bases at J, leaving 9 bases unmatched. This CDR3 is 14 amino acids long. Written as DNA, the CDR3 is TGTGCCTGGAGTGTAAGAGGCGGGAGGTGGGCGCAGTATTTT. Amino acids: CAWSVRGGRWAQYF.

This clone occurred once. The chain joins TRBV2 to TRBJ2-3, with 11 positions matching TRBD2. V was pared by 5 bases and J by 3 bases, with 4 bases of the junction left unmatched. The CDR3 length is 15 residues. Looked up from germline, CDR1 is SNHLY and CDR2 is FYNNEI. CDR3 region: CASSLAGGGTDTQYF. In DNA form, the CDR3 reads TGTGCCAGCAGTCTAGCGGGAGGCGGTACAGATACGCAGTATTTT.

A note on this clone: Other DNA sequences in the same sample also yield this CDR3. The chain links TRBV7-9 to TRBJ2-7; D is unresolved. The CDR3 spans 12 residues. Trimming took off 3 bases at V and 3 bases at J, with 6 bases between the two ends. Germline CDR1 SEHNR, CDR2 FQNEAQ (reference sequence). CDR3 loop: CASSFDSYEQYF. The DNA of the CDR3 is TGTGCCAGCAGCTTTGATAGCTACGAGCAGTACTTC.

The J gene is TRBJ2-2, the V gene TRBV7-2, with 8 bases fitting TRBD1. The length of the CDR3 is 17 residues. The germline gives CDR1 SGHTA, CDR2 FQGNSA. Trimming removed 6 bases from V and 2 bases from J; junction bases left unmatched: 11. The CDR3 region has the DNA TGTGCCAGCAGTTCACTGCAGGGGGCAAGCAACACCGGGGAGCTGTTTTTT. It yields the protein CASSSLQGASNTGELFF. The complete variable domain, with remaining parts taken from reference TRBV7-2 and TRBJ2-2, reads GAGVSQSPSNKVTEKGKDVELRCDPISGHTALYWYRQSLGQGLEFLIYFQGNSAPDKSGLPSDRFSAERTGGSVSTLTIQRTQQEDSAVYLCASSSLQGASNTGELFFGEGSRLTVL.

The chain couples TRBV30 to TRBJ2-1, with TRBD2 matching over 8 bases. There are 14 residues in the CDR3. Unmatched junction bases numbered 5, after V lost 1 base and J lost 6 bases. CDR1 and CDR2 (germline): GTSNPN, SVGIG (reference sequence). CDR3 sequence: CAWSATSGFNEQFF. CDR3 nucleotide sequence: TGTGCCTGGAGTGCCACTAGCGGTTTCAATGAGCAGTTCTTC.

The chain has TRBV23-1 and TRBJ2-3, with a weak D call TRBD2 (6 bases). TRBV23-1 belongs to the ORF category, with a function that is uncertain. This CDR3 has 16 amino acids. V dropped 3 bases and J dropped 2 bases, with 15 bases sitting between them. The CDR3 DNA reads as TGCGCCAGCAGTCACCCGGGACTTATTCTCACAGATACGCAGTATTTT. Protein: CASSHPGLILTDTQYF.

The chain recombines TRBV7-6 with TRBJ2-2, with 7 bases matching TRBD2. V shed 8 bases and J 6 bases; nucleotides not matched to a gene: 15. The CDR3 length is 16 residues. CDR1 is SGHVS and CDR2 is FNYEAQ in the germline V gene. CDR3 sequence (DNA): TGTGCCAGCCGCGCGGCGGTCGGGCGGGGGTCCGGGGAGCTGTTTTTT. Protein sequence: CASRAAVGRGSGELFF. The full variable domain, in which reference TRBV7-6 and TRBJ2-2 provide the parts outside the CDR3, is GAGVSQSPRYKVTKRGQDVALRCDPISGHVSLYWYRQALGQGPEFLTYFNYEAQQDKSGLPNDRFSAERPEGSISTLTIQRTEQRDSAMYRCASRAAVGRGSGELFFGEGSRLTVL.

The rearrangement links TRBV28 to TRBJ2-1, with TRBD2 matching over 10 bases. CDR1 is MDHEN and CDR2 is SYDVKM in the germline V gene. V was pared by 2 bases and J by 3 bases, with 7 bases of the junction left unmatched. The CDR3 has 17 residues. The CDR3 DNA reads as TGTGCCAGCAGTTTACGCAGACTAGCGGGTATCTACAATGAGCAGTTCTTC. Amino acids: CASSLRRLAGIYNEQFF.

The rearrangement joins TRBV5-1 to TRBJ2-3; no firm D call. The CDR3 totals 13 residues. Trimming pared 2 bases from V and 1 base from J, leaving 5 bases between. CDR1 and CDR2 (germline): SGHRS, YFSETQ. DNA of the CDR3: TGCGCCAGCAGCTTTGGAGGCACAGATACGCAGTATTTT. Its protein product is CASSFGGTDTQYF.

The CDR3 bases are TGTGCCAGCAGCCCTAACGCTCTAGACTCCTACAATGAGCAGTTCTTC. Its translation is CASSPNALDSYNEQFF. The chain joins TRBV9 to TRBJ2-1, with D uncertain. The CDR3 runs 16 residues. Germline V gene data show CDR1 as SGDLS and CDR2 as YYNGEE. V dropped 4 bases and J dropped 0 bases, with 14 bases sitting between them.

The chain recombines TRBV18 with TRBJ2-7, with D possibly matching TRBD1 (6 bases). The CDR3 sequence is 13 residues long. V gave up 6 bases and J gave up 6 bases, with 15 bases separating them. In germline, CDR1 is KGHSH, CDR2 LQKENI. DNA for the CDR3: TGTGCCAGCTCTACTAAGGGGGTCCCCGAGCAGTACTTC. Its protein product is CASSTKGVPEQYF.

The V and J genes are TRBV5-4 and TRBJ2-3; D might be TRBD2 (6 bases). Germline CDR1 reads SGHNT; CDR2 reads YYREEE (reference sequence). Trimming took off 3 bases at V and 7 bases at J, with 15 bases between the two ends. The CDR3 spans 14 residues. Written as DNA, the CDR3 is TGTGCCAGCAGCTGGAGGGATACTATGAATACGCAGTATTTT. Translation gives CASSWRDTMNTQYF. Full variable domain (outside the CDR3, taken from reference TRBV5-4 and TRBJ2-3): ETGVTQSPTHLIKTRGQQVTLRCSSQSGHNTVSWYQQALGQGPQFIFQYYREEENGRGNFPPRFSGLQFPNYSSELNVNALELDDSALYLCASSWRDTMNTQYFGPGTRLTVL.

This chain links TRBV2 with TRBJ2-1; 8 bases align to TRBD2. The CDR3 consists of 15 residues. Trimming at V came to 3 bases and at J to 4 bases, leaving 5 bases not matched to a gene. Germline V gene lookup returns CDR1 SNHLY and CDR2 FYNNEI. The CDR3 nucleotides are TGTGCCAGCAGTGACTTAAGCGGGAGTTACAATGAGCAGTTCTTC. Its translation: CASSDLSGSYNEQFF.